This T cell receptor (beta chain) was identified in a study of PD-1 blockade in classical Hodgkin lymphoma. Study-level background: The study gave patients nivolumab 3 mg/kg intravenously every 2 weeks. Findings of the study overall: No one has yet defined what causes the repertoire differences, which may be disease activity or prior therapy. TCR diversity in CD4+, not CD8+, cells rose significantly by C4D1. Newly diagnosed patients had baseline TCR diversity that was reportedly lower than that of healthy donors.

In its sample, this clone was seen once. Antigen unknown. Described time point: cycle 4 day 1 (C4D1), after less than 7 weeks of nivolumab. Every patient relapsed after autologous stem cell transplantation, and brentuximab vedotin exposure varied. With V trimmed by 2 bases and J by 0 bases, 5 bases remained unmatched. CDR1 is SGHAT, CDR2 FQNNGV, per germline. This CDR3 contains 16 residues. The table came from immunoSEQ multiplex PCR; TCRdb's copy has only in-frame clones and leaves some out. This sample yields tens of thousands of clones, of which about 77% are seen a single time; 37% belongs to the top ten.

This rearrangement joins TRBV11-2 to TRBJ2-3; 7 bases match TRBD2. The TCR originated in a human donor with classical Hodgkin lymphoma. This sample comprised peripheral blood mononuclear cells (PBMCs), obtained before the fourth cycle of nivolumab. DNA for the CDR3: TGTGCCAGCAGCTTATGGGGACTACAAAGCACAGATACGCAGTATTTT. Amino acids: CASSLWGLQSTDTQYF. The variable domain in full, completed from reference TRBV11-2 and TRBJ2-3, reads EAGVAQSPRYKIIEKRQSVAFWCNPISGHATLYWYQQILGQGPKLLIQFQNNGVVDDSQLPKDRFSAERLKGVDSTLKIQPAKLEDSAVYLCASSLWGLQSTDTQYFGPGTRLTVL.